The sequence of this T cell receptor (beta chain) was determined in a study of CD8+ T cells in alopecia areata. On the study more broadly: Patients given treatment had severity scored by the percentage of scalp area affected. Points from the study as a whole: Lesional scalp exceeded normal scalp in clonality, especially in alopecia totalis/universalis.

The CDR3 totals 16 residues. Germline V gene sequence: CDR1 SGHAT, CDR2 FQNNGV. V was clipped by 3 bases and J by 1 base; unmatched bases: 5. This clone was recorded a few times. What it recognizes is unknown. Treatment meaning: oral pan-JAK inhibitor, 5-10 mg twice daily. Sorting separated CD4+ and CD8+ T cells out of PBMCs. RNA extraction and reverse transcription yielded cDNA as sequencing template. Assay: immunoSEQ multiplex PCR; the TCRdb copy retains only in-frame clones and omits some. The profile covers about 210,000 clones, with 50% to 75% appearing a single time and more than 3.5% taken by the ten largest.

The origin of this receptor is a human donor with alopecia areata. This chain links TRBV11-2 with TRBJ2-3, with 9 bases aligning to TRBD1. The sample in question was CD4+ T cells sorted from blood, obtained at week 4, from a patient treated with tofacitinib. This chain's CDR3 is CASSLATGGGTDTQYF. DNA of the CDR3: TGTGCCAGCAGCTTGGCCACAGGGGGCGGCACAGATACGCAGTATTTT.